The entry that follows covers one T cell receptor (beta chain) sequence. This sample was included in a study of T cell changes during pregnancy in multiple sclerosis. Germline trimming cut 4 bases from V and 4 bases from J; bases unmatched to any gene: 7. Per germline, CDR1 LNHDA and CDR2 SQIVND (reference sequence). This CDR3 contains 14 residues. Produced via immunoSEQ multiplex PCR; TCRdb's table is partial and in-frame only. The top ten clones hold roughly 0.7% of a sample with tens of thousands of clones, more than 75% of them seen once. The sample consisted of CD4+ T cells from peripheral blood mononuclear cells, taken in the first trimester of pregnancy. The sequence derives from a female donor in good health, enrolled as a control in a pregnancy study. The V gene is TRBV19, the J gene TRBJ2-7; 7 bases match TRBD2. The CDR3 DNA sequence: TGTGCCAGTAGTAAGCGGACTAGTCCTTACGAGCAGTACTTC. Translated: CASSKRTSPYEQYF. The full variable domain, completed using reference TRBV19 and TRBJ2-7, is DGGITQSPKYLFRKEGQNVTLSCEQNLNHDAMYWYRQDPGQGLRLIYYSQIVNDFQKGDIAEGYSVSREKKESFPLTVTSAQKNPTAFYLCASSKRTSPYEQYFGPGTRLTVT.